The 22 T cell receptor beta chains below come from one sample, sequenced in a study of technical replicates of blood from a handful of donors. Measured with immunoSEQ multiplex PCR; TCRdb has only the in-frame clones, and not every one. The table has roughly 80,000 clones, about nine tenths seen once. Material for sequencing was T cells isolated from PBMCs. Source of these receptors: a human donor in good health.

The V call is TRBV6-6, the J call TRBJ2-7, with a weak D call TRBD1 (5 bases). CDR1 and CDR2 from the germline V gene are MNHNY and SVGAGI (reference sequence). The CDR3 has 13 residues. V was clipped by 8 bases and J by 3 bases, with 14 bases between them. The CDR3 bases are TGTGCCAGCCAAGACAGAGGAGACTACGAGCAGTACTTC. It codes for CASQDRGDYEQYF.

The rearrangement joins TRBV6-1 to TRBJ2-7; 8 bases align to TRBD2. Germline V gives CDR1 MNHNS, CDR2 SASEGT. The CDR3 totals 14 residues. J was trimmed by 3 bases and V by 4 bases; bases with no gene match: 5. CDR3: CASSVGGRYYEQYF. The CDR3 region has the DNA TGTGCCAGCAGTGTCGGCGGGAGGTACTACGAGCAGTACTTC.

For the CDR3, the DNA is TGCGCCAGCAGCTTCGGGTTAGTAGCGGGGAATCACAATGAGCAGTTCTTC. Translation: CASSFGLVAGNHNEQFF. V usage is TRBV5-1 and J usage is TRBJ2-1; TRBD2 matches at 8 bases. The ends lost 2 bases at V and 5 bases at J; junction bases unmatched: 12. CDR1 and CDR2 from the germline V gene are SGHRS and YFSETQ. The CDR3 consists of 17 residues.

The CDR3 nucleotides are TGTGCCAGCAGCTTTTCCATCGGGGAGCTGTTTTTT. It yields the protein CASSFSIGELFF. V and J are TRBV5-5 and TRBJ2-2; D gene uncertain. Trimming removed 2 bases at V and 7 bases at J, with 6 bases between. This CDR3 is 12 amino acids long. CDR1 is SGHKS and CDR2 is YYEKEE in the germline V gene (reference sequence).

This chain connects TRBV11-3 to TRBJ2-5; the match to TRBD2 covers 8 bases. This CDR3 is built from 14 residues. V dropped 2 bases and J dropped 5; count of bases not matched to a gene: 4. In germline, CDR1 is SGHNT, CDR2 YENEEA. Here the CDR3 reads CASSLPIAGETQYF. The DNA of the CDR3 is TGTGCCAGCAGCTTACCTATAGCGGGGGAGACCCAGTACTTC. Using reference TRBV11-3 and TRBJ2-5 for the parts outside the CDR3, the full variable domain is EAGVVQSPRYKIIEKKQPVAFWCNPISGHNTLYWYLQNLGQGPELLIRYENEEAVDDSQLPKDRFSAERLKGVDSTLKIQPAELGDSAVYLCASSLPIAGETQYFGPGTRLLVL.

This clone came up once. The gene calls are TRBV28 and TRBJ2-7; D remains unclear. Trimming stripped 5 bases from V and 3 bases from J, with 14 bases between. In germline, CDR1 is MDHEN, CDR2 SYDVKM. This CDR3 spans 14 amino acids. CDR3 protein: CASSPPPTNYEQYF. CDR3 DNA: TGTGCCAGCAGTCCCCCCCCGACAAACTACGAGCAGTACTTC.

The J gene is TRBJ2-4, the V gene TRBV27, with D tentatively TRBD1 (5 bases). This CDR3 contains 17 residues. V was pared by 7 bases and J by 3 bases, with 22 bases between. Germline V gene lookup returns CDR1 MNHEY and CDR2 SMNVEV (reference sequence). This CDR3 is CASTTLQAIRVKNIQYF. DNA of the CDR3: TGTGCCAGCACCACATTACAGGCCATTCGGGTCAAAAACATTCAGTACTTC.

This sequence joins TRBV7-2 and TRBJ2-1; no clear D. Trimming pared 2 bases from V and 0 bases from J, leaving 5 bases between. CDR3 size: 14 residues. The V gene's germline CDR1 is SGHTA and CDR2 FQGNSA. Written as DNA, the CDR3 is TGTGCCAGCAGCTTACTCGGCTCCTACAATGAGCAGTTCTTC. Protein sequence: CASSLLGSYNEQFF.

This sequence joins TRBV11-1 and TRBJ2-7, with a weak D call TRBD2 (6 bases). CDR3 length: 14 residues. CDR1 and CDR2 from the germline V gene are SGHAT and FQDESV (reference sequence). Trimming pared 4 bases from V and 0 bases from J, leaving 10 bases between. The CDR3 protein is CASSWLATSYEQYF. The CDR3 DNA follows: TGTGCCAGCAGCTGGCTAGCGACCTCCTACGAGCAGTACTTC.

This clone turned up a few times. The chain links TRBV5-1 to TRBJ2-3, with 10 bases identical to TRBD2. The germline gives CDR1 SGHRS, CDR2 YFSETQ. V lost 6 bases and J lost 3; bases outside the gene matches: 10. CDR3 length: 16 amino acids. The CDR3 DNA reads as TGCGCCAGCAACGGGGAAGCGGGAGGGGATACAGATACGCAGTATTTT. Its protein is CASNGEAGGDTDTQYF.

The rearrangement joins TRBV5-4 to TRBJ1-3, with 11 bases fitting TRBD1. The junction had 4 bases not matched to a gene; V was cut back by 3 bases and J by 8 bases. This CDR3 is built from 14 residues. Germline V gives CDR1 SGHNT, CDR2 YYREEE (reference sequence). The CDR3 DNA reads TGTGCCAGCAGCTCGCCGGGACAGGGGGACACCATATATTTT. Encoded protein: CASSSPGQGDTIYF.

The chain recombines TRBV27 with TRBJ1-4; no clear D. Germline lookup yields CDR1 MNHEY and CDR2 SMNVEV (reference sequence). This CDR3 is 15 amino acids long. Trimming removed 2 bases at V and 3 bases at J, with 10 bases between. The CDR3 is CASSLGTRANEKLFF. CDR3 nucleotide sequence: TGTGCCAGCAGTTTAGGCACGCGGGCTAATGAAAAACTGTTTTTT.

V is TRBV5-6 and J is TRBJ2-7; D may be TRBD1 (5 bases). The CDR3 contains 14 residues. CDR1 SGHDT and CDR2 YYEEEE come from the germline V gene. Trimming took 2 bases from V and 6 from J, leaving 15 bases between them. CDR3 nucleotides: TGTGCCAGCAGCTTCCCCTCAGGGAACCGCGAGCAGTACTTC. This translates into CASSFPSGNREQYF.

The chain is built from TRBV7-2 and TRBJ1-2; D remains unclear. Germline CDR1 reads SGHTA; CDR2 reads FQGNSA. CDR3 length: 12 amino acids. The V end lost 5 bases, the J end lost 4 bases, and 8 bases lay between the germline ends. The CDR3 loop is CASSLSGYGYTF. The CDR3 region has the DNA TGTGCCAGCAGCCTCTCGGGCTATGGCTACACCTTC.

This clone was recorded only once. CDR3 amino acids: CASSIPGEYNEQFF. The CDR3 DNA follows: TGTGCCAGTAGTATTCCCGGGGAATACAATGAGCAGTTCTTC. V and J are TRBV19 and TRBJ2-1, with D perhaps matching TRBD2 (5 bases). Trimming pared 3 bases from V and 4 bases from J, leaving 10 bases between. Germline V gene sequence: CDR1 LNHDA, CDR2 SQIVND (reference sequence). The CDR3 totals 14 residues.

The chain combines TRBV5-6 with TRBJ2-7; TRBD1 might be the D (5 bases). The CDR3 covers 14 residues. The germline V and J ends were trimmed by 4 bases and 5 bases, with 16 bases remaining between them. Germline lookup yields CDR1 SGHDT and CDR2 YYEEEE. CDR3 DNA: TGTGCCAGCAGCCCGGAAGGGGCTCCCGACGAGCAGTACTTC. Amino acids: CASSPEGAPDEQYF.

This clone was detected a few times. The chain has TRBV7-2 and TRBJ2-7, with TRBD2 as a possible D gene (5 bases). Germline CDR1 reads SGHTA; CDR2 reads FQGNSA. V was cut by 3 bases and J by 7 bases, with 13 bases left in between. CDR3 size: 13 residues. The CDR3 spells CASSFEGGREQYF. Here the CDR3 DNA reads TGTGCCAGCAGCTTTGAGGGTGGGCGGGAGCAGTACTTC.

This clone is a singleton in its sample. The V call is TRBV23-1, the J call TRBJ2-1, with 9 bases fitting TRBD1. TRBV23-1 is noted as an ORF with a role that remains uncertain. The trim removed 0 bases at V and 0 bases at J, leaving 15 bases unmatched. The CDR3 is 21 residues long. CDR3 coding DNA: TGCGCCAGCAGTCAATCAACCGGGGACAGGGTAGGGTCGATCTCCTACAATGAGCAGTTCTTC. Amino acids: CASSQSTGDRVGSISYNEQFF.

The gene calls are TRBV30 and TRBJ1-2; no clear D. Germline CDR1 GTSNPN, CDR2 SVGIG (reference sequence). There are 12 residues in the CDR3. Trimming stripped 0 bases from V and 5 bases from J, with 7 bases between. The CDR3 sequence: CAWSVTTYGYTF. The CDR3 coding sequence is TGTGCCTGGAGTGTTACCACTTATGGCTACACCTTC.

V usage is TRBV2 and J usage is TRBJ2-1; 11 positions agree with TRBD2. Trimming took 4 bases from V and 7 from J; bases not matched to a gene: 6. Germline-derived CDR1 and CDR2 are SNHLY and FYNNEI. The CDR3 consists of 15 residues. CDR3 nucleotides: TGTGCCAGCAGTGGAAATAGCGGGAGGGTAAATGAGCAGTTCTTC. Translated, it gives CASSGNSGRVNEQFF. The whole variable domain, filled in from reference TRBV2 and TRBJ2-1, reads EPEVTQTPSHQVTQMGQEVILRCVPISNHLYFYWYRQILGQKVEFLVSFYNNEISEKSEIFDDQFSVERPDGSNFTLKIRSTKLEDSAMYFCASSGNSGRVNEQFFGPGTRLTVL.

The chain combines TRBV30 with TRBJ2-7; D possibly corresponds to TRBD2 (5 bases). This CDR3 is built from 11 residues. The germline gives CDR1 GTSNPN, CDR2 SVGIG (reference sequence). V dropped 3 bases and J dropped 5 bases, with 8 bases sitting between them. The CDR3 nucleotides are TGTGCCTGGAGGGTCGGGAACGAGCAGTACTTC. This gives the protein CAWRVGNEQYF.

This clone has only a few counts. The chain combines TRBV9 with TRBJ2-1, with TRBD2 identical over 8 bases. The germline V gene has CDR1 SGDLS and CDR2 YYNGEE. This CDR3 region has 14 residues. Losses at the gene ends were 8 bases for V and 1 base for J; bases not matched to a gene: 5. The CDR3 bases are TGTGCCAGTGCAACTAGCGGTTCCTACAATGAGCAGTTCTTC. It specifies CASATSGSYNEQFF.